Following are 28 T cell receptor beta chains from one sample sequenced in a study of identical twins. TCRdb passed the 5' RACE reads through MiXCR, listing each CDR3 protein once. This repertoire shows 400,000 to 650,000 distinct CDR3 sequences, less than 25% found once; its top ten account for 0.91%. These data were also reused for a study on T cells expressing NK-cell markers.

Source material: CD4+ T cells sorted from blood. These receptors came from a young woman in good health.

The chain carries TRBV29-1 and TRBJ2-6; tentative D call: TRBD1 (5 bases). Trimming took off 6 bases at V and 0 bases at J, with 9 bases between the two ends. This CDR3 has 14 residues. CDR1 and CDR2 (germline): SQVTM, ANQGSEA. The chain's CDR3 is CSVQTVSGANVLTF. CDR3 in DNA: TGCAGCGTCCAGACAGTCTCTGGGGCCAACGTCCTGACTTTC. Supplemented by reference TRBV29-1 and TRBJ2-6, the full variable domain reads SAVISQKPSRDICQRGTSLTIQCQVDSQVTMMFWYRQQPGQSLTLIATANQGSEATYESGFVIDKFPISRPNLTFSTLTVSNMSPEDSSIYLCSVQTVSGANVLTFGAGSRLTVL.

The CDR3 loop reads CATSSQTGNEQFF. The CDR3 DNA is TGTGCCACCAGCAGCCAGACGGGCAATGAGCAGTTCTTC. The rearrangement joins TRBV15 to TRBJ2-1; no firm D call. Trimming removed 3 bases at V and 6 bases at J, with 9 bases between. The CDR3 is made up of 13 amino acids. Per the germline V gene, CDR1 is LNHNV and CDR2 is YYDKDF (reference sequence).

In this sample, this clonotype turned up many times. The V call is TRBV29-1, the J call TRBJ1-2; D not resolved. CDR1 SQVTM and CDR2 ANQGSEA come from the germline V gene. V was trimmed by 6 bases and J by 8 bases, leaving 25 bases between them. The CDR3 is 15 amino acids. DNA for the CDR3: TGCAGCGTCTCACCTGTGGAGCCATCCAACCGGGGCTACACCTTC. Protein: CSVSPVEPSNRGYTF. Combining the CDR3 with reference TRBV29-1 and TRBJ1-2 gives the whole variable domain SAVISQKPSRDICQRGTSLTIQCQVDSQVTMMFWYRQQPGQSLTLIATANQGSEATYESGFVIDKFPISRPNLTFSTLTVSNMSPEDSSIYLCSVSPVEPSNRGYTFGSGTRLTVV.

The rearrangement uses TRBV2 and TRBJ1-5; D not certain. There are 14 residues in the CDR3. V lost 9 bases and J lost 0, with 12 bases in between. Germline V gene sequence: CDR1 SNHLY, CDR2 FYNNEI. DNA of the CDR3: TGTGCCAGTACCCCCGAAAATAGCAATCAGCCCCAGCATTTT. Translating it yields CASTPENSNQPQHF.

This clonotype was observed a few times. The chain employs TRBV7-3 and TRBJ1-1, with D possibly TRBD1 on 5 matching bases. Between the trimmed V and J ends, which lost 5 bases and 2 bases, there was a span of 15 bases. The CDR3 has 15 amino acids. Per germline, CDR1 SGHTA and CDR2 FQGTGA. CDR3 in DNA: TGTGCCAGCAGCCTGAGCCGGGACTTTAACACTGAAGCTTTCTTT. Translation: CASSLSRDFNTEAFF.

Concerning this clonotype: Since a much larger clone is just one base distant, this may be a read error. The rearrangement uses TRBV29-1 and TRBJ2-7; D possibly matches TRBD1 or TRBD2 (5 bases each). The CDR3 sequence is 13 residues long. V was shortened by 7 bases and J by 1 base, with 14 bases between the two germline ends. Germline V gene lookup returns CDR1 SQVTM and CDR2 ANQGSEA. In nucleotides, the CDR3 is TGCAGCGCCCTCGGGGCGGCTTCCTACGAGCAGTACTTC. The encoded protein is CSALGAASYEQYF.

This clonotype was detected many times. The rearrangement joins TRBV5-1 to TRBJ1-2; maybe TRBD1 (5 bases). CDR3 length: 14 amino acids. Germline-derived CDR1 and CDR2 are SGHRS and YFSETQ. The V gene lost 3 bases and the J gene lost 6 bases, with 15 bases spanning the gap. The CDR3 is CASSSGRSADGYTF. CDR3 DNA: TGCGCCAGCAGCTCGGGACGGTCGGCTGATGGCTACACCTTC.

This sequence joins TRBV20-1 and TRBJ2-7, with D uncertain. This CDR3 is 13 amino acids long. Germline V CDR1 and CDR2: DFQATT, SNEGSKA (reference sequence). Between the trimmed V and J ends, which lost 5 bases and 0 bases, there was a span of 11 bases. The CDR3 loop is CSASLGNSYEQYF. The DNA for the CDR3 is TGCAGTGCTTCCCTAGGGAACTCCTACGAGCAGTACTTC.

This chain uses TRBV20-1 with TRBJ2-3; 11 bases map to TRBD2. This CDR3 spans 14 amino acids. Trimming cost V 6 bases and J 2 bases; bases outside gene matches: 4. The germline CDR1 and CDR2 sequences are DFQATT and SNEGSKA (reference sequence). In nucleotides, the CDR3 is TGCAGTGCCAAGACTAGCGGGAACACAGATACGCAGTATTTT. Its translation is CSAKTSGNTDTQYF.

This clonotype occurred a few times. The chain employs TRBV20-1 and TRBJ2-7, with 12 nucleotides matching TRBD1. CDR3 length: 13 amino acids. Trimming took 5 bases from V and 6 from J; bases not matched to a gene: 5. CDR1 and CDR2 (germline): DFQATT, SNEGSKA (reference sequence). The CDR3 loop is CSARDRGPGEQYF. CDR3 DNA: TGCAGTGCTCGGGACAGGGGGCCGGGCGAGCAGTACTTC.

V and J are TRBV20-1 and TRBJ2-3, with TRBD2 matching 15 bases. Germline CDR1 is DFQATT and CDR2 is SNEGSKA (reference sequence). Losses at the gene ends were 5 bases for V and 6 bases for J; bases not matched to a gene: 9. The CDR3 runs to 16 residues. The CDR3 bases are TGCAGTGCTCCGGGACTAGCGGGAGGCTCGGGGGATACGCAGTATTTT. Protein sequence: CSAPGLAGGSGDTQYF.

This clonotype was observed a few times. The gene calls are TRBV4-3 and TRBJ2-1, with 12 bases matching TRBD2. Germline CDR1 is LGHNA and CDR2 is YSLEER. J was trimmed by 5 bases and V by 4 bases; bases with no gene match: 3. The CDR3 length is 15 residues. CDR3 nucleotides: TGCGCCAGCAGCCCGACTAGCGGGAGCCACAATGAGCAGTTCTTC. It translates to CASSPTSGSHNEQFF.

The CDR3 is CASSFGGLYEQYF. CDR3 coding DNA: TGTGCCAGCAGCTTCGGAGGGTTGTACGAGCAGTACTTC. The chain employs TRBV7-9 and TRBJ2-7; the D gene is possibly TRBD2 (6 bases). V was clipped by 3 bases and J by 4 bases, with 10 bases between them. From germline, CDR1 is SEHNR and CDR2 FQNEAQ (reference sequence). CDR3 length equals 13 residues.

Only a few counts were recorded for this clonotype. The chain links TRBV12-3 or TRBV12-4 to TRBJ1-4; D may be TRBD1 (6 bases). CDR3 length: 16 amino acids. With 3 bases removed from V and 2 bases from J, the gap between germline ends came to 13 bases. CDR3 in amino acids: CASSFRGGSTNEKLFF. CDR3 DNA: TGTGCCAGCAGTTTCAGGGGAGGAAGCACTAATGAAAAACTGTTTTTT.

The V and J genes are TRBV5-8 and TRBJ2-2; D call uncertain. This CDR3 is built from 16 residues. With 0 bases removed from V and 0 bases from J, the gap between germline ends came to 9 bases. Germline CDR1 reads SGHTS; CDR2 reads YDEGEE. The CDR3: CASSLVGYANTGELFF. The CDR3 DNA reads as TGTGCCAGCAGCTTGGTTGGTTACGCGAACACCGGGGAGCTGTTTTTT.

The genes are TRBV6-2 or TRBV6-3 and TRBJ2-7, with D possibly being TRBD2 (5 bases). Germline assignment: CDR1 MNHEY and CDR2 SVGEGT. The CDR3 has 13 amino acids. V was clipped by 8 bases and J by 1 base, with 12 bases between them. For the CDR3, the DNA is TGTGCCAGCTCACTTCTAGCATCCTACGAGCAGTACTTC. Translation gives CASSLLASYEQYF.

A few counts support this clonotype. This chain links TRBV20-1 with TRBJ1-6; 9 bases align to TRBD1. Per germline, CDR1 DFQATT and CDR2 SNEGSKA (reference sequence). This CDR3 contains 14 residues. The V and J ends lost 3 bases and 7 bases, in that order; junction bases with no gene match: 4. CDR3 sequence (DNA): TGCAGTGCTAGTTGGGACAGGGTGAATTCACCCCTCCACTTT. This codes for CSASWDRVNSPLHF.

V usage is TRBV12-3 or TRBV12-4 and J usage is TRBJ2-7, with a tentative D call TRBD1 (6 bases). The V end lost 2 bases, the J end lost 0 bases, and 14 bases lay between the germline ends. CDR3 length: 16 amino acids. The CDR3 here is CASSLSTGRDSYEQYF. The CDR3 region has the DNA TGTGCCAGCAGTTTATCGACAGGAAGGGACTCCTACGAGCAGTACTTC.

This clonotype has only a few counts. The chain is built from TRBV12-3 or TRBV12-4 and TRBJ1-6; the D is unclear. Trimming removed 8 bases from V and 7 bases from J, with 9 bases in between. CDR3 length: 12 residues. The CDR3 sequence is CASGRQNSPLHF. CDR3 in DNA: TGTGCCAGCGGACGGCAGAATTCACCCCTCCACTTT.

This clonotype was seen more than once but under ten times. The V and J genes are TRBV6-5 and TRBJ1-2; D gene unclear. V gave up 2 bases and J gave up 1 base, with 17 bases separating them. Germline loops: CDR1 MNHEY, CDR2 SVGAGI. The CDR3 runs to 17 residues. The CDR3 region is CASSYDEAFGFNYGYTF. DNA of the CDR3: TGTGCCAGCAGTTACGATGAAGCTTTCGGATTTAACTATGGCTACACCTTC.

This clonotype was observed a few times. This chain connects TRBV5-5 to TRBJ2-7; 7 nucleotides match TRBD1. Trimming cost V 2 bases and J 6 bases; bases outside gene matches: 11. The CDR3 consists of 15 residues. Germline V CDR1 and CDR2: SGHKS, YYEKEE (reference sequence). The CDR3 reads CASSFIRRQGSEQYF. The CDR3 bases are TGTGCCAGCAGCTTCATCCGCCGACAGGGATCCGAGCAGTACTTC.

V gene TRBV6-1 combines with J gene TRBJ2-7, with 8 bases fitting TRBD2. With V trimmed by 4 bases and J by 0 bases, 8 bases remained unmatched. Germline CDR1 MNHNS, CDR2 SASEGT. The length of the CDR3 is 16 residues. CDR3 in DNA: TGTGCCAGCAGTGTGGCGCTAGCGGGTGTCTCCTACGAGCAGTACTTC. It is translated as CASSVALAGVSYEQYF.

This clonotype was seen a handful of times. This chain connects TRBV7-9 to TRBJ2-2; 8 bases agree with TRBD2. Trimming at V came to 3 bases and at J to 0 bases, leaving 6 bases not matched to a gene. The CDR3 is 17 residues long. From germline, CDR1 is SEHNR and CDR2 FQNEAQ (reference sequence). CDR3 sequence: CASSFRAGDSNTGELFF. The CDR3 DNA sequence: TGTGCCAGCAGCTTCAGAGCGGGGGACTCGAACACCGGGGAGCTGTTTTTT.

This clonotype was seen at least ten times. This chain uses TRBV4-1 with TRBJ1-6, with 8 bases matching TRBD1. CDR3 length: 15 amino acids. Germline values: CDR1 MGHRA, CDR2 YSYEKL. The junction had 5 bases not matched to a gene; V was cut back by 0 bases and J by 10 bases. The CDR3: CASSQDQGASSPLHF. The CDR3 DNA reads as TGCGCCAGCAGCCAAGATCAGGGGGCTAGCTCACCCCTCCACTTT.

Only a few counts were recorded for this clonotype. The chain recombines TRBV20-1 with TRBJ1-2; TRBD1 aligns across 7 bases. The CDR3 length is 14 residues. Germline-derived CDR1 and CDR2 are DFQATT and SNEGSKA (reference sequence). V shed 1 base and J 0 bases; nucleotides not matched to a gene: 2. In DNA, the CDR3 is TGCAGTGCTAGAGCGACAGGGACTAACTATGGCTACACCTTC. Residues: CSARATGTNYGYTF.

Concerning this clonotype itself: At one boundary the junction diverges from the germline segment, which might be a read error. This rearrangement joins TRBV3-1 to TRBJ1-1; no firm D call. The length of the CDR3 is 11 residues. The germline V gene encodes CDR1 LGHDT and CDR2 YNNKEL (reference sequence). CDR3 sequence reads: CASSQVGSTIF. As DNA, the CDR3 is TGTGCCAGCAGCCAAGTGGGGTCTACAATCTTT. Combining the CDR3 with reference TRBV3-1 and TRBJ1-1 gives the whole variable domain DTAVSQTPKYLVTQMGNDKSIKCEQNLGHDTMYWYKQDSKKFLKIMFSYNNKELIINETVPNRFSPKSPDKAHLNLHINSLELGDSAVYFCASSQVGSTIFGQGTRLTVV.

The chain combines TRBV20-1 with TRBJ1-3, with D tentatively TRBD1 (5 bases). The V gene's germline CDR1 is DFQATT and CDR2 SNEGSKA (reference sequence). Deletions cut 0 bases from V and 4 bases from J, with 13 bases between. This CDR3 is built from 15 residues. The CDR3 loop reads CSAREPTGRGNTIYF. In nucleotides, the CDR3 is TGCAGTGCTAGAGAACCTACAGGTCGGGGAAACACCATATATTTT.

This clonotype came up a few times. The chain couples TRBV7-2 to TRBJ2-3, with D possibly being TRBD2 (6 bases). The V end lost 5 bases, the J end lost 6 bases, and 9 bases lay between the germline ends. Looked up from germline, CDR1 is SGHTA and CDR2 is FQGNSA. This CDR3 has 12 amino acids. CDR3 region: CASSPGVDTQYF. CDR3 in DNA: TGTGCCAGCAGCCCGGGGGTGGATACGCAGTATTTT.